These 25 T cell receptor beta chains originate from one sample sequenced in a study of neurological immune-mediated disorders. Each CDR3 protein gets one entry after TCRdb re-called the 5' RACE reads with MiXCR. The sample contains about 66,000 distinct CDR3 sequences, around 3.7% of which appear only once. Sequences were obtained from PBMCs. These receptors came from a man aged 35 to 55 with multiple sclerosis.

In its sample, this clonotype was seen many times. The chain joins TRBV5-1 to TRBJ1-2; weak D call: TRBD1 (5 bases). The germline V gene has CDR1 SGHRS and CDR2 YFSETQ. The CDR3 runs 12 residues. V lost 3 bases, J lost 4 bases, and 7 bases lay in between. DNA of the CDR3: TGCGCCAGCAGCTGGGACGGCTATGGCTACACCTTC. It codes for CASSWDGYGYTF.

This clonotype occurred many times. This chain connects TRBV6-5 to TRBJ2-1, with D tentatively TRBD1 (6 bases). Trimming cost V 5 bases and J 8 bases, with 16 bases left between them. This CDR3 has 14 amino acids. In germline, CDR1 is MNHEY, CDR2 SVGAGI. CDR3 bases: TGTGCCAGCAGTGTAAGTGGGGGCATCCATGAGCAGTTCTTC. Its protein product is CASSVSGGIHEQFF.

This clonotype showed up many times. The chain carries TRBV20-1 and TRBJ2-3; D is perhaps TRBD1 or TRBD2 (6 bases each). CDR1 is DFQATT, CDR2 SNEGSKA, per germline (reference sequence). V lost 6 bases and J 0 bases, leaving 22 bases between the germline ends. The CDR3 totals 17 residues. The CDR3 DNA is TGCAGTGCCCAAAAACTGGGGGGACAAACTAGCACAGATACGCAGTATTTT. This translates into CSAQKLGGQTSTDTQYF.

Many counts were recorded for this clonotype. The J gene is TRBJ2-5, the V gene TRBV6-4; D possibly corresponds to TRBD1 (5 bases). Germline CDR1 and CDR2: MRHNA and SNTAGT. The V gene lost 7 bases and the J gene lost 1 base, with 16 bases spanning the gap. CDR3 length: 15 residues. The DNA of the CDR3 is TGTGCCAGCACGCCTGATGACAGTAGCCAAGAGACCCAGTACTTC. Translation: CASTPDDSSQETQYF.

The sample holds many counts of this clonotype. This chain uses TRBV9 with TRBJ2-2; D gene uncertain. Germline CDR1 and CDR2: SGDLS and YYNGEE. This CDR3 has 15 residues. Trimming took 1 base from V and 0 from J, leaving 7 bases between them. The CDR3 region has the DNA TGTGCCAGCAGCGTACGGTGGGCGAACACCGGGGAGCTGTTTTTT. Translation: CASSVRWANTGELFF.

As concerns this clonotype: Possible read error: a much larger clone is one base away. The rearrangement links TRBV7-9 to TRBJ2-1; D assignment may be TRBD1 or TRBD2 (5 bases each). The CDR3 is 15 residues long. V lost 7 bases to trimming and J lost 4 bases, with 17 bases between them. CDR1 and CDR2 (germline): SEHNR, FQNEAQ (reference sequence). The CDR3 here is CASNPHGTLYNEQFF. The DNA of the CDR3 is TGTGCCAGCAACCCTCACGGGACGTTATACAATGAGCAGTTCTTC.

This chain links TRBV19 with TRBJ1-4; D unresolved. V was clipped by 6 bases and J by 8 bases, with 16 bases between them. Germline lookup yields CDR1 LNHDA and CDR2 SQIVND (reference sequence). This CDR3 is built from 14 residues. CDR3 DNA: TGTGCCAGTAGCCAAACCGGGAAGCGGGAAAAACTGTTTTTT. Its protein is CASSQTGKREKLFF.

Many counts were recorded for this clonotype. The gene calls are TRBV5-6 and TRBJ2-3; the D is unclear. Germline values: CDR1 SGHDT, CDR2 YYEEEE. Trimming removed 0 bases at V and 8 bases at J, with 16 bases between. The CDR3 sequence is 15 residues long. DNA of the CDR3: TGTGCCAGCAGCTTGGGAAAGACTTCAGAGAGTACGCAGTATTTT. Translating it yields CASSLGKTSESTQYF.

In this sample, this clonotype turned up many times. The chain has TRBV27 and TRBJ2-3, with 8 positions matching TRBD2. The CDR3 totals 16 residues. The V and J ends lost 1 base and 2 bases, in that order; junction bases with no gene match: 5. Germline loops: CDR1 MNHEY, CDR2 SMNVEV (reference sequence). The CDR3 bases are TGTGCCAGCAGTTTATGGGCGACTAGCGTCACAGATACGCAGTATTTT. Its translation: CASSLWATSVTDTQYF.

This clonotype has ten or more counts. This chain uses TRBV6-5 with TRBJ2-2; D unclear. The CDR3 has 14 amino acids. In germline, CDR1 is MNHEY, CDR2 SVGAGI. V lost 0 bases and J 7 bases, leaving 9 bases between the germline ends. DNA for the CDR3: TGTGCCAGCAGTTACTCGAGGCCTGGCGGGGAGCTGTTTTTT. Residues: CASSYSRPGGELFF.

There are many counts of this clonotype. CDR3 nucleotides: TGTGCCAGCAGCTTAGGTCCAAGCTACAATGAGCAGTTCTTC. Translating gives CASSLGPSYNEQFF. The V gene is TRBV5-6, the J gene TRBJ2-1, with no clear D. CDR1 SGHDT and CDR2 YYEEEE come from the germline V gene. This CDR3 is 14 amino acids long. V was shortened by 2 bases and J by 3 bases, with 9 bases between the two germline ends.

The sample holds many counts of this clonotype. The V and J genes are TRBV15 and TRBJ1-2; D is ambiguous. The CDR3 has 12 residues. Germline CDR1 is LNHNV and CDR2 is YYDKDF (reference sequence). Deletions cut 1 base from V and 13 bases from J, with 13 bases between. CDR3 sequence reads: CATSRGTGHGTF. The CDR3 nucleotides are TGTGCCACCAGCAGAGGAACTGGGCACGGCACCTTC.

This clonotype has at least ten counts. The chain joins TRBV27 to TRBJ1-5; D may be TRBD1 (6 bases). Per the germline V gene, CDR1 is MNHEY and CDR2 is SMNVEV (reference sequence). V was shortened by 5 bases and J by 7 bases, with 15 bases between the two germline ends. The CDR3 sequence is 14 residues long. CDR3 sequence (DNA): TGTGCCAGCAGTAGCCAGGGGAACAGGCAGCCCCAGCATTTT. It encodes CASSSQGNRQPQHF.

This clonotype was observed at least ten times. In DNA form, the CDR3 reads TGCGCCAGCAGCATCCGGGAAACGAGAGATACGCAGTATTTT. This translates into CASSIRETRDTQYF. This sequence joins TRBV5-1 and TRBJ2-3; a possible D gene is TRBD2 (5 bases). The germline V gene encodes CDR1 SGHRS and CDR2 YFSETQ. The length of the CDR3 is 14 residues. V gave up 4 bases and J gave up 5 bases, with 14 bases separating them. Complete variable domain (other parts from reference TRBV5-1 and TRBJ2-3): KAGVTQTPRYLIKTRGQQVTLSCSPISGHRSVSWYQQTPGQGLQFLFEYFSETQRNKGNFPGRFSGRQFSNSRSEMNVSTLELGDSALYLCASSIRETRDTQYFGPGTRLTVL.

This clonotype was seen ten or more times. This chain joins TRBV7-9 and TRBJ1-2; TRBD1 agrees at 8 bases. The CDR3 covers 16 residues. V trimming: 5 bases; J trimming: 5 bases; junction bases outside the gene matches: 13. Looked up from germline, CDR1 is SEHNR and CDR2 is FQNEAQ (reference sequence). CDR3 sequence: CASSTDRDDLSYGYTF. For the CDR3, the DNA is TGTGCCAGCAGCACGGACAGGGACGACCTCTCTTATGGCTACACCTTC.

This clonotype was seen repeatedly, ten times or more. The gene calls are TRBV12-3 or TRBV12-4 and TRBJ1-4; D remains unclear. V was clipped by 2 bases and J by 3 bases, with 10 bases between them. The CDR3 is made up of 15 amino acids. CDR3 nucleotide sequence: TGTGCCAGCAGTTTACAAGGGCTTGCTAATGAAAAACTGTTTTTT. Its translation: CASSLQGLANEKLFF.

This clonotype came up many times. The chain joins TRBV29-1 to TRBJ1-2; a possible D gene is TRBD1 (5 bases). The V and J ends lost 7 bases and 4 bases respectively, with 10 bases between them. The CDR3 is 11 amino acids. CDR1 is SQVTM, CDR2 ANQGSEA, per germline. The CDR3, as DNA: TGCAGCGCCGGGGACCGCTATGGCTACACCTTC. It yields the protein CSAGDRYGYTF.

This clonotype has at least ten counts. The chain is built from TRBV20-1 and TRBJ2-3, with 8 bases fitting TRBD2. J gave up 7 bases and V 3 bases, and 6 bases lay outside the gene matches. The germline V gene encodes CDR1 DFQATT and CDR2 SNEGSKA (reference sequence). This CDR3 is built from 13 residues. CDR3 region: CSARGLDGNTQYF. Written as DNA, the CDR3 is TGCAGTGCTAGGGGACTAGATGGTAATACGCAGTATTTT.

This clonotype was detected many times. V is TRBV4-1 and J is TRBJ1-1; D possibly corresponds to TRBD1 (6 bases). Germline V gives CDR1 MGHRA, CDR2 YSYEKL. V lost 1 base and J lost 1, with 13 bases in between. The CDR3 totals 16 residues. This CDR3 is CASSQVLPTGNTEAFF. The CDR3 nucleotides are TGCGCCAGCAGCCAAGTTCTACCGACAGGGAACACTGAAGCTTTCTTT.

In this sample, this clonotype turned up many times. This chain links TRBV7-9 with TRBJ1-1, with TRBD1 matching 8 bases. CDR1 and CDR2 (germline): SEHNR, FQNEAQ (reference sequence). Trimming at V came to 4 bases and at J to 6 bases, leaving 10 bases not matched to a gene. The CDR3 contains 15 residues. In DNA form, the CDR3 reads TGTGCCAGCAGCTCCCGGACAGGGCAAAGGTCTGAAGCTTTCTTT. Translating it yields CASSSRTGQRSEAFF.

This clonotype came up many times. The V call is TRBV5-1, the J call TRBJ1-3; D is unresolved. Trimming removed 0 bases from V and 2 bases from J, with 9 bases in between. The V gene's germline CDR1 is SGHRS and CDR2 YFSETQ. This CDR3 comprises 15 residues. The CDR3 DNA follows: TGCGCCAGCAGCTTGGCTCACTCCACTGGAAACACCATATATTTT. Protein: CASSLAHSTGNTIYF.

This clonotype showed up many times. CDR3 protein: CASSEIGLIGELFF. CDR3 bases: TGTGCCAGCAGCGAGATAGGGCTAATCGGGGAGCTGTTTTTT. The chain employs TRBV11-2 and TRBJ2-2; the D is unclear. V was trimmed by 5 bases and J by 7 bases, leaving 14 bases between them. CDR3 length equals 14 residues. The germline V gene encodes CDR1 SGHAT and CDR2 FQNNGV.

This clonotype was seen at least ten times. The rearrangement links TRBV5-1 to TRBJ2-1; 11 positions match TRBD2. The CDR3 runs 15 residues. The junction had 2 bases not matched to a gene; V was cut back by 4 bases and J by 2 bases. Germline V gives CDR1 SGHRS, CDR2 YFSETQ. The CDR3 loop reads CASSLTSGTYNEQFF. CDR3 DNA: TGCGCCAGCAGCCTGACTAGCGGGACCTACAATGAGCAGTTCTTC.

This clonotype was found many times. The chain is built from TRBV12-3 or TRBV12-4 and TRBJ2-7; the D is unclear. This CDR3 has 12 amino acids. V lost 8 bases, J lost 0 bases, and 8 bases lay in between. The CDR3 spells CASSRNSYEQYF. CDR3 sequence (DNA): TGTGCCAGCTCGCGGAACTCCTACGAGCAGTACTTC.

This clonotype was seen repeatedly, ten times or more. The gene calls are TRBV27 and TRBJ1-6; the D gene is possibly TRBD1 (5 bases). This CDR3 region has 18 residues. The germline CDR1 and CDR2 sequences are MNHEY and SMNVEV (reference sequence). Deletions cut 8 bases from V and 13 bases from J, with 33 bases between. The CDR3 here is CASHSALGPGRGRNPLHF. The CDR3, as DNA: TGTGCCAGCCATTCCGCCTTGGGGCCGGGACGGGGGAGGAATCCCCTCCACTTT.